This TCR beta chain was recorded in a study of blood T cell repertoires in COVID-19. Study overall: The United States, Italy and Spain were the sources of the acute and convalescent COVID-19 samples. PBMCs, B-cell-depleted T cells, or T cells were the source of the cDNA or gDNA that made up the material.

As processed by the authors: Reference gene primer amplification gave estimated nucleated cell counts. Measured with immunoSEQ multiplex PCR; TCRdb has only the in-frame clones, and not every one. V, J and clone size are taken as reported in that table, and D and trimming were inferred from the DNA itself. The sample holds under 45,000 clones, roughly 77% seen once. This clone was observed a few times. V lost 2 bases and J 0 bases, leaving 16 bases between the germline ends. In germline, CDR1 is MGHDK, CDR2 SYGVNS. There are 17 residues in the CDR3. This TCR derives from a man older than 75 with acute or convalescent COVID-19. This chain connects TRBV25-1 to TRBJ1-2, with unresolved D. Sequenced material: peripheral blood. The CDR3 protein is CASSEEGQDRANYGYTF. Here the CDR3 DNA reads TGTGCCAGCAGTGAAGAGGGTCAGGACCGAGCTAACTATGGCTACACCTTC.